These 13 T cell receptor beta chains share one sample of origin, sequenced in a study of CD8 T cells in ankylosing spondylitis. TCRdb redid the calling of the 5' RACE reads with MiXCR, one entry per CDR3 protein. The sample contains a few hundred thousand distinct CDR3 sequences, about 18% of which appear only once. Sequencing was performed on blood, either unsorted or a sorted T cell fraction (not recorded which). These receptors were obtained from a male donor with ankylosing spondylitis or in good health (not recorded which).

The chain uses TRBV10-3 and TRBJ2-1, with 8 bases matching TRBD2. The ends lost 6 bases at V and 2 bases at J; junction bases unmatched: 6. Germline assignment: CDR1 ENHRY and CDR2 SYGVKD. This CDR3 region has 15 residues. CDR3 sequence reads: CAIRGSGGAYNEQFF. CDR3 DNA: TGTGCCATCAGGGGGTCGGGGGGGGCCTACAATGAGCAGTTCTTC.

The genes are TRBV28 and TRBJ2-7; 7 bases fit TRBD2. V dropped 4 bases and J dropped 2; count of bases not matched to a gene: 17. This CDR3 contains 18 residues. Germline CDR1 MDHEN, CDR2 SYDVKM. CDR3 nucleotides: TGTGCCAGCAGTTGGGGAGGGGCGGCCGAGTTGGGAGCCTACGAGCAGTACTTC. It is translated as CASSWGGAAELGAYEQYF.

There are a few counts of this clonotype. The chain recombines TRBV28 with TRBJ2-5; D possibly uses TRBD1 or TRBD2 (5 bases each). The V gene's germline CDR1 is MDHEN and CDR2 SYDVKM. With 1 base removed from V and 5 bases from J, the gap between germline ends came to 14 bases. The CDR3 consists of 15 residues. The CDR3 DNA follows: TGTGCCAGCAGTTTATATCTCGCCAGGGACGAGACCCAGTACTTC. Its protein product is CASSLYLARDETQYF.

The chain links TRBV29-1 to TRBJ2-7, with D possibly TRBD2 on 5 matching bases. Looked up from germline, CDR1 is SQVTM and CDR2 is ANQGSEA. Trimming shortened V by 2 bases and J by 0 bases, and 14 bases separated the two germline ends. The CDR3 loop spans 15 amino acids. Written as DNA, the CDR3 is TGCAGCGTTGAATTTTTGCGGGCAACCTCCTACGAGCAGTACTTC. The encoded protein is CSVEFLRATSYEQYF.

This clonotype was found a few times. A much larger clonotype is one base distant, so this may be a read error. The chain carries TRBV4-1 and TRBJ1-1, with TRBD1 identical over 7 bases. Trimming took 1 base from V and 4 from J; bases not matched to a gene: 3. Germline V CDR1 and CDR2: MGHRA, YSYEKL. This CDR3 region has 14 residues. CDR3 in amino acids: CASSQVPGGTEAFF. The CDR3 coding sequence is TGCGCCAGCAGCCAAGTTCCAGGGGGCACTGAAGCTTTCTTT.

The chain has TRBV4-1 and TRBJ1-1, with TRBD1 matching over 8 bases. The CDR3 has 16 amino acids. Germline values: CDR1 MGHRA, CDR2 YSYEKL. Unmatched junction bases numbered 15, after V lost 6 bases and J lost 6 bases. The CDR3 bases are TGCGCCAGCAGTCAAAATACGGGGGACAGGAGCGCTGAAGCTTTCTTT. This sequence encodes CASSQNTGDRSAEAFF.

This clonotype has at least ten counts. The V and J genes are TRBV12-3 or TRBV12-4 and TRBJ2-3; weak D call: TRBD1 (6 bases). The CDR3 is made up of 15 amino acids. V lost 6 bases and J 5 bases, leaving 18 bases between the germline ends. CDR3 in DNA: TGTGCCAGCAGCTCCGGGACACCCAGGGGAGATACGCAGTATTTT. Its protein is CASSSGTPRGDTQYF.

This clonotype came up a few times. The chain recombines TRBV29-1 with TRBJ2-1; 8 bases match TRBD2. The CDR3 has 12 residues. Germline V CDR1 and CDR2: SQVTM, ANQGSEA. Trimming cost V 7 bases and J 8 bases; bases outside gene matches: 7. Here the CDR3 DNA reads TGCAGCGCCCTGCTAGCGGGCGATGAGCAGTTCTTC. It codes for CSALLAGDEQFF.

The rearrangement links TRBV10-3 to TRBJ2-1; 7 bases are a match to TRBD1. The CDR3 is 14 residues long. Trimming took 7 bases from V and 0 from J; bases not matched to a gene: 3. Germline V CDR1 and CDR2: ENHRY, SYGVKD. The CDR3 nucleotides read TGTGCCATCAAGACAGGGATCTCCTACAATGAGCAGTTCTTC. Amino acid sequence: CAIKTGISYNEQFF.

The rearrangement links TRBV24-1 to TRBJ2-2; D is unresolved. CDR3 length: 13 amino acids. Germline CDR1 and CDR2: KGHDR and SFDVKD. Trimming left V 0 bases short and J 3 bases short, with 1 base between. CDR3 protein: CATSDLDTGELFF. In nucleotides, the CDR3 is TGTGCCACCAGTGATTTGGACACCGGGGAGCTGTTTTTT.

In this sample, this clonotype turned up a few times. This chain links TRBV11-1 with TRBJ1-1; TRBD1 matches 8 bases. V shed 5 bases and J 3 bases; nucleotides not matched to a gene: 8. The V gene's germline CDR1 is SGHAT and CDR2 FQDESV (reference sequence). The length of the CDR3 is 15 residues. The CDR3: CASSLGQGRDTEAFF. CDR3 in DNA: TGTGCCAGCAGCCTCGGACAGGGCAGGGACACTGAAGCTTTCTTT. The complete variable domain, with remaining parts taken from reference TRBV11-1 and TRBJ1-1, reads EAEVAQSPRYKITEKSQAVAFWCDPISGHATLYWYRQILGQGPELLVQFQDESVVDDSQLPKDRFSAERLKGVDSTLKIQPAELGDSAMYLCASSLGQGRDTEAFFGQGTRLTVV.

This clonotype was picked up a small number of times. This sequence joins TRBV11-1 and TRBJ2-2; 7 bases are shared with TRBD2. Germline CDR1 SGHAT, CDR2 FQDESV (reference sequence). Trimming took 0 bases from V and 5 from J; bases not matched to a gene: 12. The CDR3 consists of 18 residues. This CDR3 is CASSLAPVAGVLTGELFF. In nucleotides, the CDR3 is TGTGCCAGCAGCTTAGCCCCTGTGGCGGGAGTTTTAACCGGGGAGCTGTTTTTT.

This chain joins TRBV5-1 and TRBJ2-7; 13 nucleotides align to TRBD2. This CDR3 region has 15 residues. Germline lookup yields CDR1 SGHRS and CDR2 YFSETQ. The J segment lost 3 bases and the V segment lost 3 bases, leaving 3 bases of the junction unmatched. CDR3 nucleotides: TGCGCCAGCAGCTGGACTAGCGGGGGAGTCTACGAGCAGTACTTC. Translation gives CASSWTSGGVYEQYF.